This T cell receptor (beta chain) was sequenced in a study of the immune and genomic landscape of osteosarcoma (dated by TCRdb to 2018 to 2020). The study in broad terms: The overall cohort comprised around 49 pediatric and adult patients with high-grade osteosarcoma, with a median age at diagnosis of 25 to 35 years (range about 5-90). The goal of the study was to explain why immune checkpoint inhibitors have shown limited clinical activity in osteosarcoma. To characterize the osteosarcoma immunogenomic landscape, the TCR sequencing results were combined with transcriptome, protein array and immunostaining data. To define immunogenic potential, the study profiled osteosarcoma specimens using whole genome, RNA and T-cell receptor sequencing along with immunohistochemistry and reverse phase protein arrays. Two samples from the same tumor site were contributed by each of a few patients. The cohort was enriched for poor-risk disease, with about 73% showing unfavorable pathologic response to standard therapy and more than 60% deceased. Patients in the overall cohort were 45% to 65% male, and roughly 76% presented with localized disease at diagnosis.

The full study reports these points: Rather than matched normal tissue, external data from normal skin and healthy peripheral blood provided the clonality benchmarks. Productive TCR clonality was low overall, averaging 0.09 with a maximum of 0.3, suggesting limited T-cell clonal expansion. In five cases, the repertoire was dominated by a single hyperexpanded clone, and fewer than 100 T-cell clonotypes were detected in all five cases. Because osteosarcoma is rare and all possible samples were collected, sample size was not determined by any statistical method. Higher TCR productive clonality was observed in the immune-hot C3 cluster than in the cold C1 cluster, although TCR productive clonality remained low overall. Matched blood was collected from only two patients, alongside the frozen tumor specimens.

This clone is considered medium-sized (0.01 to 0.1%). The specificity of this receptor is unknown. Per-base qualities were not stored, and no clone one base away is much larger. TCR beta chain CDR3 regions were immunosequenced with the ImmunoSEQ Assay (Adaptive Biotechnologies). The authors' analysis ran thus. The ImmunoSEQ Analyzer platform was used to export TCRB rearrangements, read counts, read proportions and gene usage. T-cell clonality was calculated from productive rearrangements as 1 minus Pielou's evenness. In the clonal space homeostasis analysis, clonotypes were binned as rare, small, medium, large or hyperexpanded (0.01 to 1 of the repertoire). TCR productive clonality was compared across immune clusters C1, C2 and C3 using the Wilcoxon rank sum test. Here the immuneACCESS table is served through TCRdb, limited to in-frame sequences with V and J called. Missing clones are a known gap in these copies; in checked studies unresolved V genes cover under half, and the rest lacks a known reason. V and J calls and clone size are copied from that table; D and trimming were computed from the DNA. In this sample the table shows under 11,000 clones, approximately 64% of which occur a single time. Roughly 18% of the sample goes to the ten largest clones.

The specimens were post-treatment primary, local recurrence and metastasis tumors obtained from patients with a poor prognosis. The cysteine opens and the phenylalanine closes a CDR3 of 15 amino acids. Here the CDR3 DNA is all that survives: 45 bases in frame from base 1. CDR1 and CDR2, looked up from the germline V gene, are MGHRA and YSYEKL. V is cut back by 0 bases and J by 0 bases, with 1 base in the junction unmatched. The specimen sequenced was osteosarcoma tumor tissue from the lung. This clonotype was obtained from a human donor with osteosarcoma. This chain is built from TRBV4-1 and TRBJ1-1; TRBD1 matches 7 bases in the middle. The CDR3: CASSQDQGVNTEAFF. The nucleotides read TGCGCCAGCAGCCAAGACCAGGGGGTGAACACTGAAGCTTTCTTT.